This T cell receptor (beta chain) came from a study of PD-1 blockade in classical Hodgkin lymphoma. In germline, CDR1 is SGHRS, CDR2 YFSETQ. The germline V and J ends were trimmed by 4 bases and 3 bases, with 11 bases remaining between them. This CDR3 comprises 14 residues. Every one of the patients relapsed after autologous stem cell transplantation (brentuximab vedotin exposure was variable). Sequencing used immunoSEQ multiplex PCR; TCRdb keeps in-frame clones, though not all of them. The sample has tens of thousands of clones; 78% are singletons. This clone has more than one count but fewer than ten.

This material consisted of peripheral blood mononuclear cells (PBMCs), taken at baseline. This TCR derives from a human donor with classical Hodgkin lymphoma. This sequence joins TRBV5-1 and TRBJ1-5, with D possibly being TRBD1 (6 bases). The CDR3 region is CASSLTGYNQPQHF. The CDR3 DNA follows: TGCGCCAGCAGCCTAACAGGGTACAATCAGCCCCAGCATTTT.